A single sample is the source of the 21 T cell receptor beta chains below, sequenced in a study of vaccination and CD4 T cells after COVID-19. At the Johns Hopkins FTIC core, DNA taken from cultured CD4+ T cells was sequenced by way of the Oncomine TCR Beta short-read assay. TCRdb processed the PCR reads anew with MiXCR; each CDR3 protein has one entry. The sample holds tens of thousands of distinct CDR3 sequences, approximately 61% seen once. As for treatment: roughly ten-day PBMC culture with coronavirus spike peptide pools or control peptides (ViraFEST assay). Their cognate antigens are unknown. Sequencing was done on a sample of CD4+ T cells from blood, cultured in vitro. The receptors were gathered from a human donor who had recovered from COVID-19.

The V and J genes are TRBV6-5 and TRBJ2-1; TRBD2 matches 11 bases. The CDR3 is 16 amino acids. Germline trimming cut 2 bases from V and 6 bases from J; bases unmatched to any gene: 6. Germline CDR1 is MNHEY and CDR2 is SVGAGI. The CDR3, as DNA: TGTGCCAGCAGTTACCGCACTAGCGGGAGAGGCAATGAGCAGTTCTTC. It codes for CASSYRTSGRGNEQFF.

The genes are TRBV5-1 and TRBJ2-7; D possibly corresponds to TRBD2 (6 bases). The V and J ends lost 6 bases and 7 bases respectively, with 23 bases between them. Germline values: CDR1 SGHRS, CDR2 YFSETQ. This CDR3 is 15 amino acids long. CDR3 sequence (DNA): TGCGCCAGCAATGGTGGCGGGACGCAGACCGGAGAGCAGTACTTC. It encodes CASNGGGTQTGEQYF.

The chain carries TRBV7-2 and TRBJ1-1; no reliable D call. Germline V lookup: CDR1 SGHTA, CDR2 FQGNSA. The V end lost 2 bases, the J end lost 5 bases, and 12 bases lay between the germline ends. CDR3 length equals 14 residues. The CDR3 here is CASSLLKRGTEAFF. The CDR3 DNA reads TGTGCCAGCAGCTTACTCAAACGGGGAACTGAAGCTTTCTTT. Variable domain in full (rest from reference TRBV7-2 and TRBJ1-1): GAGVSQSPSNKVTEKGKDVELRCDPISGHTALYWYRQSLGQGLEFLIYFQGNSAPDKSGLPSDRFSAERTGGSVSTLTIQRTQQEDSAVYLCASSLLKRGTEAFFGQGTRLTVV.

The gene calls are TRBV5-1 and TRBJ1-1, with D tentatively TRBD1 (5 bases). V lost 4 bases and J lost 4, with 11 bases in between. Germline lookup yields CDR1 SGHRS and CDR2 YFSETQ. CDR3 length equals 13 residues. CDR3 sequence (DNA): TGCGCCAGCAGCCCAGGGTTAATCACTGAAGCTTTCTTT. Translated: CASSPGLITEAFF.

This rearrangement joins TRBV12-3 or TRBV12-4 to TRBJ1-2, with a weak D call TRBD1 (6 bases). The CDR3 spans 13 residues. V dropped 0 bases and J dropped 8 bases, with 10 bases sitting between them. CDR3 DNA: TGTGCCAGCAGTTTAGCGGGGGCCGGCGGCTACACCTTC. Protein product: CASSLAGAGGYTF.

The chain has TRBV6-5 and TRBJ1-2, with 7 bases aligning to TRBD1. The germline V gene encodes CDR1 MNHEY and CDR2 SVGAGI. V shed 2 bases and J 8 bases; nucleotides not matched to a gene: 8. The length of the CDR3 is 14 residues. CDR3 DNA: TGTGCCAGCAGTTACGGGGGGGGAGGGGGCGGCTACACCTTC. This gives the protein CASSYGGGGGGYTF.

The chain uses TRBV5-4 and TRBJ1-5; D is possibly TRBD1 (5 bases). CDR3 length: 12 amino acids. CDR1 is SGHNT and CDR2 is YYREEE in the germline V gene (reference sequence). Trimming shortened V by 1 base and J by 11 bases, and 10 bases separated the two germline ends. For the CDR3, the DNA is TGTGCCAGCAGCTTGTTGGGGGGAACCCAGCATTTT. Residues: CASSLLGGTQHF. Looking up the rest from reference TRBV5-4 and TRBJ1-5 gives the full variable domain: ETGVTQSPTHLIKTRGQQVTLRCSSQSGHNTVSWYQQALGQGPQFIFQYYREEENGRGNFPPRFSGLQFPNYSSELNVNALELDDSALYLCASSLLGGTQHFGDGTRLSIL.

This rearrangement joins TRBV7-3 to TRBJ1-1, with D possibly matching TRBD1 (5 bases). CDR1 is SGHTA and CDR2 is FQGTGA in the germline V gene. The CDR3 is 14 residues long. V was cut by 2 bases and J by 3 bases, with 10 bases left in between. DNA of the CDR3: TGTGCCAGCAGCTTAGCGGGGACGGACACTGAAGCTTTCTTT. Translated, it gives CASSLAGTDTEAFF.

V and J are TRBV10-3 and TRBJ1-2; a weak D match, TRBD1 (5 bases). Germline V gene sequence: CDR1 ENHRY, CDR2 SYGVKD. V dropped 6 bases and J dropped 5 bases, with 19 bases sitting between them. The CDR3 is made up of 15 amino acids. The CDR3 sequence is CAIRADGASQYGYTF. CDR3 DNA sequence: TGTGCCATCAGGGCGGATGGGGCGAGTCAGTATGGCTACACCTTC.

The V call is TRBV24-1, the J call TRBJ1-4; perhaps TRBD1 as D (6 bases). Germline values: CDR1 KGHDR, CDR2 SFDVKD. V was clipped by 6 bases and J by 13 bases, with 17 bases between them. The CDR3 is 13 residues long. In nucleotides, the CDR3 is TGTGCCACCAGTAAGAAAGTGGACAGAGCACTGTTTTTT. Translating gives CATSKKVDRALFF.

This rearrangement joins TRBV6-1 to TRBJ1-6; D remains ambiguous. The CDR3 spans 17 residues. The V gene lost 6 bases and the J gene lost 2 bases, with 17 bases spanning the gap. Germline CDR1 and CDR2: MNHNS and SASEGT. The CDR3 spells CASSQTQQGPYNSPLHF. The CDR3, as DNA: TGTGCCAGCAGCCAGACCCAGCAAGGCCCCTATAATTCACCCCTCCACTTT.

The rearrangement uses TRBV7-2 and TRBJ1-5; D is unresolved. Trimming stripped 7 bases from V and 0 bases from J, with 7 bases between. This CDR3 is built from 13 residues. In germline, CDR1 is SGHTA, CDR2 FQGNSA. CDR3 DNA: TGTGCCAGCACCTGGGATAGCAATCAGCCCCAGCATTTT. This encodes CASTWDSNQPQHF.

V and J are TRBV24-1 and TRBJ1-5; 9 nucleotides agree with TRBD1. CDR1 is KGHDR, CDR2 SFDVKD, per germline. J was trimmed by 2 bases and V by 3 bases; bases with no gene match: 7. The CDR3 contains 17 residues. The CDR3, as DNA: TGTGCCACCAGTGATACTACAGGGGGCAGTGGCAATCAGCCCCAGCATTTT. This encodes CATSDTTGGSGNQPQHF.

In this sample, this clonotype turned up a few times. V gene TRBV20-1 combines with J gene TRBJ1-1; D is uncertain. CDR1 and CDR2 (germline): DFQATT, SNEGSKA (reference sequence). The CDR3 consists of 12 residues. Trimming left V 6 bases short and J 3 bases short, with 11 bases between. As DNA, the CDR3 is TGCAGTGCCAATGGACTGTACACTGAAGCTTTCTTT. Its translation: CSANGLYTEAFF.

This chain joins TRBV7-2 and TRBJ2-3; 11 nucleotides line up with TRBD2. From germline, CDR1 is SGHTA and CDR2 FQGNSA. The CDR3 is 17 residues long. The V and J ends lost 1 base and 5 bases, in that order; junction bases with no gene match: 8. Here the CDR3 DNA reads TGTGCCAGCAGCTTAGGACTAGCGGGGCCCCTCGGAGATACGCAGTATTTT. Translating it yields CASSLGLAGPLGDTQYF.

The chain links TRBV19 to TRBJ1-2; D possibly corresponds to TRBD1 (5 bases). Germline CDR1 and CDR2: LNHDA and SQIVND (reference sequence). The length of the CDR3 is 15 residues. The V end was cut by 6 bases, the J end by 1 base, with 15 bases between. DNA for the CDR3: TGTGCCAGTAGAAACTCAGGGCGGCGTAACTATGGCTACACCTTC. Amino acids: CASRNSGRRNYGYTF.

The genes are TRBV6-1 and TRBJ1-5; D might be TRBD1 (6 bases). This CDR3 contains 15 residues. V was shortened by 3 bases and J by 6 bases, with 15 bases between the two germline ends. Germline V gene data show CDR1 as MNHNS and CDR2 as SASEGT. The CDR3 loop is CASSDQSGGAQPQHF. CDR3 DNA sequence: TGTGCCAGCAGTGATCAATCGGGGGGGGCTCAGCCCCAGCATTTT.

The genes are TRBV20-1 and TRBJ2-3; possibly TRBD2 for D (6 bases). This CDR3 is 18 amino acids long. The V and J ends lost 2 bases and 7 bases respectively, with 28 bases between them. Germline V lookup: CDR1 DFQATT, CDR2 SNEGSKA (reference sequence). Written as DNA, the CDR3 is TGCAGTGCTAGACGTCTTCGGAACCGGGACTGGAACTATTATACGCAGTATTTT. It is translated as CSARRLRNRDWNYYTQYF.

The CDR3 DNA is TGCAGCGCCTGGGGCGGGAACACTGAAGCTTTCTTT. Protein sequence: CSAWGGNTEAFF. The chain recombines TRBV20-1 with TRBJ1-1; D might be TRBD1 (5 bases). Germline assignment: CDR1 DFQATT and CDR2 SNEGSKA (reference sequence). CDR3 size: 12 residues.

The sample holds one count of this clonotype. V and J are TRBV5-1 and TRBJ2-3, with D maybe TRBD2 (6 bases). The V end lost 4 bases, the J end lost 2 bases, and 17 bases lay between the germline ends. The CDR3 spans 16 residues. Germline V CDR1 and CDR2: SGHRS, YFSETQ. CDR3 DNA: TGCGCCAGCAGCACGGGGGACGTTTTAAACACAGATACGCAGTATTTT. Its translation: CASSTGDVLNTDTQYF.

The chain couples TRBV6-2 or TRBV6-3 to TRBJ2-7; a possible D gene is TRBD1 (5 bases). This CDR3 has 13 residues. Looked up from germline, CDR1 is MNHEY and CDR2 is SVGEGT. V was trimmed by 6 bases and J by 3 bases, leaving 12 bases between them. The CDR3 sequence: CASRGAGNYEQYF. CDR3 sequence (DNA): TGTGCCAGCAGGGGTGCAGGGAACTACGAGCAGTACTTC.